These 25 T cell receptor beta chains share one sample of origin, sequenced in a study of Graves' ophthalmopathy and Graves' hyperthyroidism. The authors amplified TCR beta CDR3 regions from RNA transcripts. After a first-round RT-PCR with HTBI primers, a second-round multiplex PCR was run. TCRdb used MiXCR to reprocess the multiplex PCR reads, holding one entry per CDR3 protein. The sample contains tens of thousands of distinct CDR3 sequences, 45% to 55% of which appear only once. Sequenced: peripheral blood. These receptors originate from an adult woman with Graves' ophthalmopathy.

This clonotype was seen ten or more times. The chain is built from TRBV4-2 and TRBJ2-5, with D uncertain. The CDR3 is made up of 13 amino acids. Trimming pared 0 bases from V and 5 bases from J, leaving 7 bases between. CDR1 and CDR2 (germline): LGHNA, YNFKEQ. CDR3 in DNA: TGTGCCAGCAGCCAAGAAGGCAGGGAGACCCAGTACTTC. Protein: CASSQEGRETQYF.

The V call is TRBV20-1, the J call TRBJ2-5; D gene uncertain. The CDR3 is made up of 11 amino acids. Germline values: CDR1 DFQATT, CDR2 SNEGSKA (reference sequence). The CDR3 sequence is CGSVDSQTQYF. CDR3 coding DNA: TGCGGATCCGTGGATAGCCAGACCCAGTACTTC.

This clonotype was observed a few times. The V gene is TRBV5-1, the J gene TRBJ2-3; possibly TRBD1 or TRBD2 for D (7 bases each). CDR3 length: 14 amino acids. CDR1 is SGHRS, CDR2 YFSETQ, per germline. Trimming stripped 4 bases from V and 6 bases from J, with 15 bases between. CDR3 DNA sequence: TGCGCCAGCAGCCCGCAGGGGGGGGGGGATACGCAGTATTTT. Translating gives CASSPQGGGDTQYF.

This clonotype was counted many times. Since a much larger clone is just one base distant, this may be a read error. V and J are TRBV19 and TRBJ2-7; perhaps TRBD2 as D (6 bases). From germline, CDR1 is LNHDA and CDR2 SQIVND (reference sequence). The CDR3 has 13 residues. V was cut by 6 bases and J by 3 bases, with 12 bases left in between. The CDR3 sequence is CASRGLGGYEQYF. The CDR3 DNA is TGTGCCAGTAGGGGACTGGGAGGCTACGAGCAGTACTTC.

This clonotype was observed at least ten times. This chain joins TRBV6-1 and TRBJ2-7; D is possibly TRBD1 (6 bases). The CDR3 loop spans 15 amino acids. Per germline, CDR1 MNHNS and CDR2 SASEGT. Trimming took 1 base from V and 0 from J, leaving 10 bases between them. The CDR3 loop reads CASSEGKGHSYEQYF. The CDR3 region has the DNA TGTGCCAGCAGTGAAGGGAAGGGACACTCCTACGAGCAGTACTTC.

This clonotype counts as medium-sized. V and J are TRBV7-6 and TRBJ2-7; D remains ambiguous. This CDR3 is built from 14 residues. From germline, CDR1 is SGHVS and CDR2 FNYEAQ. Deletions cut 1 base from V and 0 bases from J, with 7 bases between. The CDR3 reads CASSLEAHSYEQYF. In DNA, the CDR3 is TGTGCCAGCAGCTTAGAGGCTCACTCCTACGAGCAGTACTTC.

A note on this clonotype: The CDR3 end shows no conserved phenylalanine or tryptophan, and so a read error is likely. J is TRBJ2-1 and V is TRBV5-1; D may be TRBD2 (6 bases). The length of the CDR3 is 14 residues. V was cut by 2 bases and J by 3 bases, with 9 bases left in between. Per germline, CDR1 SGHRS and CDR2 YFSETQ. The DNA of the CDR3 is TGCGCCAGCAGCTTTGGCGGGGTCTACAATGAGCAGTTCCTC. Its translation is CASSFGGVYNEQFL.

The rearrangement joins TRBV19 to TRBJ2-1; 7 nucleotides agree with TRBD2. V was clipped by 3 bases and J by 6 bases; unmatched bases: 5. Per the germline V gene, CDR1 is LNHDA and CDR2 is SQIVND (reference sequence). CDR3 length: 14 residues. The CDR3 is CASSMAGRSNEQFF. CDR3 in DNA: TGTGCCAGTAGTATGGCCGGGAGGTCCAATGAGCAGTTCTTC.

The gene calls are TRBV25-1 and TRBJ2-3, with D possibly TRBD1 on 7 matching bases. From germline, CDR1 is MGHDK and CDR2 SYGVNS. The CDR3 sequence is 16 residues long. The V end lost 4 bases, the J end lost 0 bases, and 14 bases lay between the germline ends. CDR3 coding DNA: TGTGCCAGCAGTGGCCAGGGGGGACCAAGCACAGATACGCAGTATTTT. As protein: CASSGQGGPSTDTQYF.

This clonotype occurred many times. The genes are TRBV4-1 and TRBJ2-1, with 9 bases that match TRBD1. The CDR3 sequence is 16 residues long. V trimming: 0 bases; J trimming: 9 bases; junction bases outside the gene matches: 9. CDR1 and CDR2 from the germline V gene are MGHRA and YSYEKL. CDR3: CASSQEPGQGSSEQFF. CDR3 in DNA: TGCGCCAGCAGCCAAGAACCGGGACAGGGTTCATCTGAGCAGTTCTTC.

There are many counts of this clonotype. The J gene is TRBJ2-7, the V gene TRBV4-2; possible D gene TRBD1, 5 bases. The CDR3 totals 15 residues. Germline V gene data show CDR1 as LGHNA and CDR2 as YNFKEQ. V lost 1 base, J lost 5 bases, and 15 bases lay in between. CDR3 sequence: CASSQVIDSCHEQYF. The CDR3, as DNA: TGTGCCAGCAGCCAAGTAATAGACAGCTGCCACGAGCAGTACTTC.

By frequency in the sample, this clonotype is medium-sized. The V and J genes are TRBV7-3 and TRBJ2-1; D perhaps matches TRBD2 (5 bases). Trimming pared 3 bases from V and 6 bases from J, leaving 12 bases between. CDR1 is SGHTA, CDR2 FQGTGA, per germline. The CDR3 sequence is 14 residues long. CDR3 sequence (DNA): TGTGCCAGCAGCTTCAGCGGACTCCCCAATGAGCAGTTCTTC. Protein: CASSFSGLPNEQFF.

This clonotype was recorded many times. The chain joins TRBV20-1 to TRBJ2-3; 8 positions agree with TRBD2. The V segment lost 2 bases and the J segment 0 bases; nucleotides outside the gene matches: 10. The germline V gene encodes CDR1 DFQATT and CDR2 SNEGSKA (reference sequence). CDR3 size: 17 residues. For the CDR3, the DNA is TGCAGTGCTAGATCCCAGACTAGCGCTACTAGCACAGATACGCAGTATTTT. Residues: CSARSQTSATSTDTQYF.

The table lists this clonotype with many counts. The V gene is TRBV6-2 or TRBV6-3, the J gene TRBJ2-5; D gene uncertain. With 4 bases removed from V and 2 bases from J, the gap between germline ends came to 2 bases. The length of the CDR3 is 11 residues. Germline CDR1 reads MNHEY; CDR2 reads SVGEGT. The CDR3 protein is CASSFQETQYF. The DNA for the CDR3 is TGTGCCAGCAGTTTTCAAGAGACCCAGTACTTC.

This clonotype was picked up a small number of times. A much more abundant neighbour one base away suggests this may be a read error. The CDR3 DNA reads as TGTGCCAGCAGTTTAACGCAGGGGGCCACTGAAGCTTTCTTT. Translation gives CASSLTQGATEAFF. The rearrangement joins TRBV12-3 or TRBV12-4 to TRBJ1-1; 8 nucleotides align to TRBD1. The CDR3 runs 14 residues. V trimming: 2 bases; J trimming: 4 bases; junction bases outside the gene matches: 3.

This clonotype was observed at least ten times. The rearrangement uses TRBV11-2 and TRBJ2-6; 8 bases line up with TRBD2. V lost 3 bases and J lost 4; bases outside the gene matches: 2. The CDR3 spans 15 residues. The germline V gene encodes CDR1 SGHAT and CDR2 FQNNGV. In DNA, the CDR3 is TGTGCCAGCAGCTTCGGGGGGGCCGGGGCCAACGTCCTGACTTTC. As protein: CASSFGGAGANVLTF.

This clonotype was counted ten times or more. This sequence may be a read error, since a much larger clone differs from it by one base. No conserved phenylalanine or tryptophan is present at the end of the CDR3, so a read error is the likely explanation. The gene calls are TRBV11-1 and TRBJ2-7; D call uncertain. V shed 6 bases and J shed 1 base, with 13 bases lying between them. Looked up from germline, CDR1 is SGHAT and CDR2 is FQDESV (reference sequence). The CDR3 length is 14 residues. The DNA for the CDR3 is TGTGCCAGCAGGGAGACACCCGATTCCTACGAGCAGTACCTC. Translation gives CASRETPDSYEQYL.

This clonotype has a count of ten or more. The chain is built from TRBV5-1 and TRBJ2-5; no definite D call. Germline CDR1 is SGHRS and CDR2 is YFSETQ. V lost 2 bases and J 3 bases, leaving 2 bases between the germline ends. The CDR3 loop spans 11 amino acids. The CDR3 reads CASSFKETQYF. As DNA, the CDR3 is TGCGCCAGCAGCTTTAAAGAGACCCAGTACTTC.

This clonotype was counted ten times or more. The chain has TRBV4-1 and TRBJ2-7; 8 bases map to TRBD1. This CDR3 is built from 15 residues. With V trimmed by 1 base and J by 5 bases, 7 bases remained unmatched. Germline CDR1 reads MGHRA; CDR2 reads YSYEKL. Written as DNA, the CDR3 is TGCGCCAGCAGCCAAGTAGGGCAGGGGGCGAACGAGCAGTACTTC. Translating gives CASSQVGQGANEQYF.

This clonotype appeared many times. V and J are TRBV7-9 and TRBJ2-1; 11 bases match TRBD2. The junction had 10 bases not matched to a gene; V was cut back by 0 bases and J by 9 bases. CDR3 size: 17 residues. The germline V gene has CDR1 SEHNR and CDR2 FQNEAQ (reference sequence). The CDR3 DNA reads TGTGCCAGCAGCTTAGCGGGTAGCGGGAGGGGGGACGGTGAGCAGTTCTTC. Translating gives CASSLAGSGRGDGEQFF.

A single count supports this clonotype. The chain employs TRBV29-1 and TRBJ1-2, with D unresolved. The V end was cut by 8 bases, the J end by 6 bases, with 13 bases between. The CDR3 loop spans 11 amino acids. Looked up from germline, CDR1 is SQVTM and CDR2 is ANQGSEA. The CDR3 nucleotides read TGCAGCTTGGGGTCCTTCGATGGCTACACCTTC. The encoded protein is CSLGSFDGYTF.

This clonotype was counted many times. V usage is TRBV30 and J usage is TRBJ1-5; D might be TRBD1 (6 bases). Germline-derived CDR1 and CDR2 are GTSNPN and SVGIG (reference sequence). V gave up 2 bases and J gave up 6 bases, with 8 bases separating them. The length of the CDR3 is 12 residues. CDR3 region: CAWSLQGQPQHF. CDR3 sequence (DNA): TGTGCCTGGAGTCTACAGGGTCAGCCCCAGCATTTT.

This clonotype has ten or more counts. V usage is TRBV4-1 and J usage is TRBJ2-3, with D uncertain. The CDR3 has 15 amino acids. The V gene lost 0 bases and the J gene lost 0 bases, with 7 bases spanning the gap. CDR1 is MGHRA and CDR2 is YSYEKL in the germline V gene. The CDR3 nucleotides read TGCGCCAGCAGCCAAGATTGGGGAAGCACAGATACGCAGTATTTT. Protein product: CASSQDWGSTDTQYF.

At least ten counts were recorded for this clonotype. The V call is TRBV7-2, the J call TRBJ1-2; tentative D call: TRBD1 (5 bases). V was clipped by 4 bases and J by 8 bases, with 11 bases between them. From germline, CDR1 is SGHTA and CDR2 FQGNSA. This CDR3 has 12 residues. CDR3 amino acids: CASSSGTRGYTF. The CDR3 bases are TGTGCCAGCAGCTCCGGGACGCGAGGCTACACCTTC.

About this clonotype: Germline and junction disagree at one end, which may indicate a read error. J is TRBJ1-1 and V is TRBV2, with a tentative D call TRBD1 (5 bases). This CDR3 has 13 residues. CDR1 is SNHLY and CDR2 is FYNNEI in the germline V gene. The CDR3 nucleotides are TGCGCCAACACGAAGGGGAAGAACACTGAAGCTTTCTTC. Translating gives CANTKGKNTEAFF.